Shown below are 2 T cell receptor beta chains from a single sample sequenced in a study of cytomegalovirus exposure and HLA in healthy donors. In the PCR, 60 Vbeta and 13 Jbeta primers were used. Measured with immunoSEQ multiplex PCR; TCRdb has only the in-frame clones, and not every one. This sample yields hundreds of thousands of clones, of which almost 80% are seen a single time; over 1.5% belongs to the top ten. Source material: PBMCs. These TCRs come from a male donor in good health and CMV-seronegative.

The chain employs TRBV30 and TRBJ2-3, with 13 bases identical to TRBD2. The CDR3 is made up of 12 amino acids. The germline gives CDR1 GTSNPN, CDR2 SVGIG (reference sequence). Germline trimming cut 5 bases from V and 8 bases from J; bases unmatched to any gene: 1. The CDR3 coding sequence is TGTGCCTGGGGGACTAGCGGGGCTACGCAGTATTTT. Its protein product is CAWGTSGATQYF.

The chain combines TRBV4-3 with TRBJ1-1, with D tentatively TRBD1 (5 bases). The germline CDR1 and CDR2 sequences are LGHNA and YSLEER. V dropped 0 bases and J dropped 1 base, with 9 bases sitting between them. The CDR3 consists of 15 residues. The CDR3 loop reads CASSQDLRANTEAFF. CDR3 DNA sequence: TGCGCCAGCAGCCAAGATCTCAGGGCGAACACTGAAGCTTTCTTT.